This TCR beta chain appears in the sequencing data of a study of STAT5B mutations in CD4+ large granular lymphocyte leukemia. This clone was seen a handful of times. Sequencing used immunoSEQ multiplex PCR; TCRdb keeps in-frame clones, though not all of them. This sample has roughly 30,000 clones, with around three quarters found just once. This TCR was sampled from a human donor in good health. Sample: CD4+ T cells from blood buffy coats.

As DNA, the CDR3 is TGCGCCAGCAGCCAAAGGGTTTTCACTGAAGCTTTCTTT. It is translated as CASSQRVFTEAFF. The genes are TRBV4-3 and TRBJ1-1; no firm D call. The CDR3 sequence is 13 residues long. Germline CDR1 is LGHNA and CDR2 is YSLEER. V shed 2 bases and J shed 4 bases, with 8 bases lying between them.